This TCR beta chain was captured by sequencing in a study of blood T cell repertoires in COVID-19. Study-level information: The analysed material was cDNA or gDNA that came from T cells, B-cell-depleted T cells, or PBMCs.

CDR1 SGHRS and CDR2 YFSETQ come from the germline V gene. V lost 2 bases, J lost 6 bases, and 4 bases stayed unmatched. The CDR3 is 14 residues long. The protocol was immunoSEQ multiplex PCR, while the TCRdb copy is restricted to in-frame clones and leaves out a portion. The sample carries over 100,000 clones, approximately 86% recorded once. Sequencing was done on a sample of peripheral blood. The receptor comes from a woman between 65 and 79 years old with COVID-19, enrolled during active disease. The V call is TRBV5-1, the J call TRBJ2-1, with 8 bases identical to TRBD1. The CDR3 is CASSFQTGGNEQFF. The CDR3 DNA is TGCGCCAGCAGCTTCCAAACAGGGGGCAATGAGCAGTTCTTC.